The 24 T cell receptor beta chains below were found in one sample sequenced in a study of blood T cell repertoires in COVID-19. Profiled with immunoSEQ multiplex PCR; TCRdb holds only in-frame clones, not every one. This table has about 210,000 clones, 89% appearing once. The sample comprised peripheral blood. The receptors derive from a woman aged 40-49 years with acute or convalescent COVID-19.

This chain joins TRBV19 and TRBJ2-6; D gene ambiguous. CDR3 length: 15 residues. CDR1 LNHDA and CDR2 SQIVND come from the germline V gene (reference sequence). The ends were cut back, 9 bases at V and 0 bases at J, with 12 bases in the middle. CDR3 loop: CASSTLTSGANVLTF. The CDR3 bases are TGTGCCAGCTCTACGTTAACCTCTGGGGCCAACGTCCTGACTTTC.

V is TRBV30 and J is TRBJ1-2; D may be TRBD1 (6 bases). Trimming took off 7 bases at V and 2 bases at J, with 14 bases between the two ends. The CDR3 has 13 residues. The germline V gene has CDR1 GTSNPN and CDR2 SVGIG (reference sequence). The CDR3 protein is CALKQGVNYGYTF. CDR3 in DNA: TGTGCCTTGAAACAGGGAGTGAACTATGGCTACACCTTC.

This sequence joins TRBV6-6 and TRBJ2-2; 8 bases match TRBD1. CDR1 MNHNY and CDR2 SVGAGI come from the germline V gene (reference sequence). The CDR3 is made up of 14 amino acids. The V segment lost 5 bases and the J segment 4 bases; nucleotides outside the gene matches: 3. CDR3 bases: TGTGCCAGCAGTAGGACAGGGACCACCGGGGAGCTGTTTTTT. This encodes CASSRTGTTGELFF.

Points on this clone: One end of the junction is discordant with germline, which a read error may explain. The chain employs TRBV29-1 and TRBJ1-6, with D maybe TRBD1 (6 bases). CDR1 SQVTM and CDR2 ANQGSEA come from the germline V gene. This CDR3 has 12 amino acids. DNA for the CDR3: TGCGCTCGGGACAACTATAATTCATCCCTCCACTTT. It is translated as CARDNYNSSLHF.

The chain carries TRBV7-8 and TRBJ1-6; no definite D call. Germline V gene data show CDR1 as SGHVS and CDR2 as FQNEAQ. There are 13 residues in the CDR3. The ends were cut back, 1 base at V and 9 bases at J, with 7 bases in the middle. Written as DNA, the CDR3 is TGTGCCAGCAGCTTAGATCGGGTTTCACCCCTCCACTTT. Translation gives CASSLDRVSPLHF.

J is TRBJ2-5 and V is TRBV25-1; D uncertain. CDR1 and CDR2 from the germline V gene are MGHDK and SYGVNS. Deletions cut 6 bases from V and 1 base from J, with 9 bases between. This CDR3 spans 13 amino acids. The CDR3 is CASRKPVQETQYF. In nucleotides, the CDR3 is TGTGCCAGCAGGAAACCAGTCCAAGAGACCCAGTACTTC. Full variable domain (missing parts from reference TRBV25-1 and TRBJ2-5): EADIYQTPRYLVIGTGKKITLECSQTMGHDKMYWYQQDPGMELHLIHYSYGVNSTEKGDLSSESTVSRIRTEHFPLTLESARPSHTSQYLCASRKPVQETQYFGPGTRLLVL.

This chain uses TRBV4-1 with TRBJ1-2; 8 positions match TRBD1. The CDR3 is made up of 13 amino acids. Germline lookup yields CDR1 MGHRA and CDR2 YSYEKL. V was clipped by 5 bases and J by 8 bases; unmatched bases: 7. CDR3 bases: TGCGCCAGCAGCGAACGGACAGGGCCCGGCTACACCTTC. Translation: CASSERTGPGYTF.

CDR3 region: CASSLVISGGTTDTQYF. CDR3 bases: TGCGCCAGCAGCTTGGTTATAAGCGGGGGGACTACAGATACGCAGTATTTT. The genes are TRBV5-1 and TRBJ2-3; TRBD2 matches at 9 bases. Germline assignment: CDR1 SGHRS and CDR2 YFSETQ. This CDR3 comprises 17 residues. V lost 0 bases to trimming and J lost 3 bases; unmatched junction nucleotides: 8.

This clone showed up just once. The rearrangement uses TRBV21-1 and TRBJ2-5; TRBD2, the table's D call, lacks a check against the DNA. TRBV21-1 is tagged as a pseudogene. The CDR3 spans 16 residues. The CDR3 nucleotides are TGTGCCAGCAGCAAAGCCGGGTCCGGGGGTAGGGAGACCCAGTACTTC. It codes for CASSKAGSGGRETQYF.

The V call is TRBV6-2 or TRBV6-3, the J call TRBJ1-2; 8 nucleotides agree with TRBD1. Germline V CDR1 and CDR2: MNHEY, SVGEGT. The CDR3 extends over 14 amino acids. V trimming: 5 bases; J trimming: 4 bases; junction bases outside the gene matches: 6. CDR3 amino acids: CASSRDRGGYGYTF. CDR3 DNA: TGTGCCAGCAGTCGCGACAGGGGAGGCTATGGCTACACCTTC.

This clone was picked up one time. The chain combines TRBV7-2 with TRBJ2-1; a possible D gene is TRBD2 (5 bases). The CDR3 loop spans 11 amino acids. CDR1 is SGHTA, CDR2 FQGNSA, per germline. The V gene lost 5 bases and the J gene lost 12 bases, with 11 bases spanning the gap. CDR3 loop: CASSPLGVQFF. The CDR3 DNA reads TGTGCCAGCAGCCCATTGGGAGTGCAGTTCTTC.

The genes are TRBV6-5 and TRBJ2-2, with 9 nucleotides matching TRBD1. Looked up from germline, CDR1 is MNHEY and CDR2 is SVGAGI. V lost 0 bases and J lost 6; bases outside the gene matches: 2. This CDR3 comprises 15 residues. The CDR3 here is CASSYSGTGSGELFF. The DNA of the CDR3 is TGTGCCAGCAGTTACTCAGGGACAGGGTCCGGGGAGCTGTTTTTT.

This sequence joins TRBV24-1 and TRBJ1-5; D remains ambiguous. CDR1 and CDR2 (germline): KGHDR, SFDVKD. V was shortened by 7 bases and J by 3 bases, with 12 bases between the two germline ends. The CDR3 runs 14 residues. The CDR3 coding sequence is TGTGCCACCAGCCCCCTAATCTCCAATCAGCCCCAGCATTTT. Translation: CATSPLISNQPQHF.

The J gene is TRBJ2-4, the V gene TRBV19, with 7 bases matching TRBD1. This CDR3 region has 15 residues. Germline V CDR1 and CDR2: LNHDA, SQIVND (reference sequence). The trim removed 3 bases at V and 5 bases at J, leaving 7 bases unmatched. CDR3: CASSITGDAQNIQYF. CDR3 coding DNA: TGTGCCAGTAGTATTACAGGGGACGCGCAAAACATTCAGTACTTC.

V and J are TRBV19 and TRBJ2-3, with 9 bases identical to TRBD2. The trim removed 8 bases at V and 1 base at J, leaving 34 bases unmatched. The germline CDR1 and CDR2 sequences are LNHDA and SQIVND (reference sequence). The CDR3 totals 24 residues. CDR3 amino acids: CASWTSAYPSTDTQYFRGTDTQYF. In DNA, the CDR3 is TGTGCCAGTTGGACTAGCGCGTACCCTAGCACAGATACGCAGTATTTCCGGGGCACAGATACGCAGTATTTT.

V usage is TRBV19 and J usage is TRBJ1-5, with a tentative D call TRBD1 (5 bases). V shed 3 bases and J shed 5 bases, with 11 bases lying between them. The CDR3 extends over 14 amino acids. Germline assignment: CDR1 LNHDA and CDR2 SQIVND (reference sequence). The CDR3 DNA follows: TGTGCCAGTAGTATCGGGCAGGGTCATCAGCCCCAGCATTTT. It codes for CASSIGQGHQPQHF.

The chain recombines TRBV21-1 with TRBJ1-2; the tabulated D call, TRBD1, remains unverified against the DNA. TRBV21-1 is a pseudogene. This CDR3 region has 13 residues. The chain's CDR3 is CASSKIGAGGYTF. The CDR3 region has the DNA TGTGCCAGCAGCAAAATTGGGGCCGGGGGCTACACCTTC.

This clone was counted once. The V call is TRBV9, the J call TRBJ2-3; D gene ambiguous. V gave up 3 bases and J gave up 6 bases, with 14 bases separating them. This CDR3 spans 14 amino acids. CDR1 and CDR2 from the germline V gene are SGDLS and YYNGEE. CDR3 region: CASSADNLPDTQYF. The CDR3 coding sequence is TGTGCCAGCAGCGCCGACAATCTGCCCGATACGCAGTATTTT.

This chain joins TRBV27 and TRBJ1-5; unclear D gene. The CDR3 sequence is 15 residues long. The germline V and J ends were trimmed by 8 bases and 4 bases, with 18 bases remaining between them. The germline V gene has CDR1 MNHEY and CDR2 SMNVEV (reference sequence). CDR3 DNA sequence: TGTGCCAGCGGAGTCCGGCCTTATGAAAATCAGCCCCAGCATTTT. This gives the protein CASGVRPYENQPQHF.

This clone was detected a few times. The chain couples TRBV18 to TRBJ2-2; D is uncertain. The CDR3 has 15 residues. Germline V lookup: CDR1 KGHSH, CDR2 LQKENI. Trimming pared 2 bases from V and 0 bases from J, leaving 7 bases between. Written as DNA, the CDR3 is TGTGCCAGCTCACCAGAGCTAGCGAACACCGGGGAGCTGTTTTTT. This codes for CASSPELANTGELFF.

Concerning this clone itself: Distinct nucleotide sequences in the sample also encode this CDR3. CDR3 DNA sequence: TGTGCCAGCAGTTACGGCCAGAACACTGAAGCTTTCTTT. Protein sequence: CASSYGQNTEAFF. The V and J genes are TRBV6-5 and TRBJ1-1; D remains unclear. CDR3 length: 13 residues. V lost 2 bases and J 1 base, leaving 5 bases between the germline ends. Per the germline V gene, CDR1 is MNHEY and CDR2 is SVGAGI.

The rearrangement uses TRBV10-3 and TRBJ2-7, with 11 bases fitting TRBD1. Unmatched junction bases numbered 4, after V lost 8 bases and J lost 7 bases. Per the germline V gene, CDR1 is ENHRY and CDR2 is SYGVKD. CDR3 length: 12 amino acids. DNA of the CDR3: TGTGCCATCGGACAGGGGGCACGGGAGCAGTACGTC. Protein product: CAIGQGAREQYV.

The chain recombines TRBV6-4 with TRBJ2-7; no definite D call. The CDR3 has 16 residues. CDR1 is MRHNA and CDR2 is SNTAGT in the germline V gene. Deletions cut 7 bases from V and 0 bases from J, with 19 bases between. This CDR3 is CASIHEWLRSSYEQYV. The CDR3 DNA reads TGTGCCAGCATCCATGAGTGGCTCCGGAGCTCCTACGAGCAGTACGTC.

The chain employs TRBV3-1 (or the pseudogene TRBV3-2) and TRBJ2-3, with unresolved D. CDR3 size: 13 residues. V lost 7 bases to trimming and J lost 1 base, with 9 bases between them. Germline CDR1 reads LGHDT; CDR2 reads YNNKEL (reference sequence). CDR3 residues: CASILRGTDTQYF. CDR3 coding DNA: TGTGCCAGCATCCTCCGTGGCACAGATACGCAGTATTTT.